Listed below are T cell receptor beta chains from one sample, sequenced in a study of T-cell memory formation after mild COVID-19. Using its own MiXCR run on the 5' RACE reads, TCRdb lists one record per CDR3 protein. This sample has some 120,000 distinct CDR3 sequences, with about 17% found just once. Material: PBMCs or a T cell subset sorted from them (not recorded which). The origin of the receptors is a man between 18 and 35 years old who had mild COVID-19 (a few samples of this study predate the infection). Cell type and time point are not known. CDR3s leave out the opening cysteine and the closing phenylalanine or tryptophan.

j_gene | v_gene | CDR3aa
TRBJ2-3 | TRBV20-1 | SASSGGTDTQY
TRBJ2-3 | TRBV4-2 | ASSQESGGADTQY
TRBJ2-5 | TRBV7-8 | ASSPWTSGQETQY
TRBJ2-2 | TRBV30 | AWSVQLISTGELF
TRBJ2-5 | TRBV7-5 | ISVPEAHGAPQETQY
TRBJ1-6 | TRBV7-2 | ASSSGTGQGSPLH
TRBJ2-3 | TRBV7-7 | ASSPVGASDTQY
TRBJ1-6 | TRBV5-1 | ASSNPGQGDSPLH
TRBJ1-2 | TRBV6-6 | ASSYSGWQFTNYGYT
TRBJ2-3 | TRBV6-5 | ASSYAGGFTDTQY
TRBJ2-5 | TRBV20-1 | SVRRLARGETQY
TRBJ2-3 | TRBV7-6 | ASSLTSGGFTDTQY
TRBJ2-3 | TRBV3-1 | ASSPRGGDTQY
TRBJ1-1 | TRBV7-9 | ASYRGQSMTEAF
TRBJ2-3 | TRBV4-2 | ASSLQTGGRTDTQY
TRBJ2-3 | TRBV9 | ASSVMSSPDTQY
TRBJ1-5 | TRBV6-5 | ASSISYSNQPQH
TRBJ2-1 | TRBV7-9 | ASRSRNPNNEQF
TRBJ2-4 | TRBV5-1 | ASSLGASGAKNIQY
TRBJ2-3 | TRBV11-2 | ASRTRAGASTDTQY
TRBJ1-3 | TRBV5-1 | ASSPGQDGTGNTIY
TRBJ2-3 | TRBV15 | ATSRDRAASTDTQY
TRBJ2-3 | TRBV20-1 | SASYRTASTDTQY
TRBJ2-2 | TRBV5-1 | ASSLAAWGETGELF
TRBJ2-5 | TRBV5-1 | ASSWRGTRQETQY
TRBJ2-5 | TRBV7-3 | ASSPTSGGRGTQY
TRBJ2-5 | TRBV4-3 | ASSPTVQETQY
TRBJ2-3 | TRBV7-2 | ASRQGFTDTQY
TRBJ2-5 | TRBV20-1 | SARNQETQY
TRBJ1-1 | TRBV6-6 | ASSYVPDTEAF
TRBJ2-2 | TRBV28 | ASSFSPRARGTGELF
TRBJ2-2 | TRBV29-1 | SVDGLAGGSGELF
TRBJ2-3 | TRBV7-9 | ASSPPGQLTDTQY
TRBJ2-7 | TRBV20-1 | SAAAPRGISYEQY
TRBJ1-2 | TRBV6-5 | ASSDPETYGYT
TRBJ2-3 | TRBV7-3 | ASSLTAIGSLSTDTQY
TRBJ2-1 | TRBV12-3/TRBV12-4 | ASSSALGMRDNEQF
TRBJ2-1 | TRBV9 | ASSVASAGATF
TRBJ1-5 | TRBV7-2 | ASSPSPSGPQH
TRBJ2-2 | TRBV18 | ASSLRVSGELF
TRBJ2-3 | TRBV7-2 | ASSSWLVAGGSTDTQY
TRBJ2-7 | TRBV20-1 | SAETTATYEQY
TRBJ1-2 | TRBV4-3 | ASSQARRSLYGYT
TRBJ1-4 | TRBV29-1 | SVGPRASEKLF
TRBJ2-5 | TRBV7-2 | ASSLQRQETQY
TRBJ2-3 | TRBV15 | ATSRVDRAADTQY
TRBJ2-6 | TRBV5-1 | ASRDISGANVLT
TRBJ2-5 | TRBV2 | ASSARTGFETQY
TRBJ2-3 | TRBV18 | ASSPTTAAKTDTQY